This record looks at one T cell receptor (beta chain) sequence and its context. Antigen unknown. This sample is part of a study of T cell repertoires in cytomegalovirus infection. The wider study: Selected CMV epitopes included recently identified HLA-C-restricted ones as well as well-studied HLA-B-restricted ones. Public signatures in TCR beta pointed to CMV infection and matching HLA type.

General study results and limits: The ex vivo response showed dominance by HLA-C-restricted CMV-specific TCR beta clonotypes.

CDR1 and CDR2 (germline): MDHEN, SYDVKM. V gave up 1 base and J gave up 3 bases, with 15 bases separating them. The CDR3 has 16 residues. From the reads, TCRdb called clonotypes with MiXCR, one entry per CDR3 protein. The sample lists about 480,000 distinct CDR3 sequences; 30% to 40% were seen once. Specimen: cultured PBMCs, collected from culture after CMV antigen stimulation. The clonotype comes from a human donor in good health (CMV status not recorded). Some clones in this sample may be carry-over from other donors' samples. V and J are TRBV28 and TRBJ2-5; D not certain. CDR3 DNA: TGTGCCAGCAGTTTATCGCCAAAGCTATCCGAAGAGACCCAGTACTTC. Protein sequence: CASSLSPKLSEETQYF.